Shown below are 2 T cell receptor beta chains from a single sample sequenced in a study of blood T cell repertoires in COVID-19. Clones were read by immunoSEQ multiplex PCR, and TCRdb kept only the in-frame ones, dropping some. The sample includes about 220,000 clones, about nine tenths seen only once; the top ten take roughly 2.7%. Sequencing was carried out using PBMCs or T cells enriched from blood (not recorded which). These receptor sequences come from a woman under 40 who had recovered from COVID-19.

The J gene is TRBJ1-3, the V gene TRBV11-2, with D hard to call. The V and J ends lost 4 bases and 2 bases respectively, with 12 bases between them. The germline CDR1 and CDR2 sequences are SGHAT and FQNNGV. CDR3 length: 15 amino acids. CDR3 sequence (DNA): TGTGCCAGCAGCTCCCGGTCCGGGACTGGAAACACCATATATTTT. It yields the protein CASSSRSGTGNTIYF. Using reference TRBV11-2 and TRBJ1-3 for the parts outside the CDR3, the full variable domain is EAGVAQSPRYKIIEKRQSVAFWCNPISGHATLYWYQQILGQGPKLLIQFQNNGVVDDSQLPKDRFSAERLKGVDSTLKIQPAKLEDSAVYLCASSSRSGTGNTIYFGEGSWLTVV.

Of note for this clone: Germline and junction disagree at one end, which may indicate a read error. The chain combines TRBV7-7 with TRBJ2-7, with D maybe TRBD1 (5 bases). Germline V CDR1 and CDR2: SSHAT, FNYEAQ (reference sequence). The CDR3 has 14 residues. The CDR3 DNA is TGTGCTAGCAGCTTAGGGAAGGGGCGATACGAGCAGTACTTC. This encodes CASSLGKGRYEQYF.